Included here is one T cell receptor (beta chain) sequence, with context. The antigen is not known. The data derive from a study of response to subunit inactivated influenza vaccine. Study-level results: Authors suggested few new T cells are recruited by each seasonal influenza vaccination.

Using its own MiXCR run on the RT-PCR reads, TCRdb lists one record per CDR3 protein. Here the sample spans roughly 460,000 distinct CDR3 sequences, 11% being singletons. Trimming took 7 bases from V and 2 from J, leaving 6 bases between them. The CDR3 extends over 12 amino acids. This material consisted of PBMCs from blood, taken 40 to 50 days after vaccination. The TCR comes from a man aged 45-65 years who received an inactivated influenza vaccine. The genes are TRBV12-3 or TRBV12-4 and TRBJ1-5, with D unresolved. The CDR3 DNA reads as TGTGCCAGCACGGGAGGCAATCAGCCCCAGCATTTT. Translation gives CASTGGNQPQHF.